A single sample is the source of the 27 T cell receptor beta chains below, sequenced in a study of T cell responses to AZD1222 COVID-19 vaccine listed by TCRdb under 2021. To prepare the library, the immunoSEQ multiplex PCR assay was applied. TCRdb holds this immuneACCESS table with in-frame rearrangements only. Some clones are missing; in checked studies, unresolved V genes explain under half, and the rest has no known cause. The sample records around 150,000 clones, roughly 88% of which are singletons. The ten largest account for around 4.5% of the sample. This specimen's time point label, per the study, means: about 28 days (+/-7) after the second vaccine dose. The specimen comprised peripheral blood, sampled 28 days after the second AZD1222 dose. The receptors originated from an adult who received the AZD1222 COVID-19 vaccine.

The DNA of the CDR3 is TGTGCCAGCAGCTTAGGAGGGAGGGGCAATCAGCCCCAGCATTTT. It encodes CASSLGGRGNQPQHF. The rearrangement links TRBV7-2 to TRBJ1-5; D is unclear. Germline-derived CDR1 and CDR2 are SGHTA and FQGNSA. The CDR3 covers 15 residues. The V end lost 1 base, the J end lost 2 bases, and 9 bases lay between the germline ends.

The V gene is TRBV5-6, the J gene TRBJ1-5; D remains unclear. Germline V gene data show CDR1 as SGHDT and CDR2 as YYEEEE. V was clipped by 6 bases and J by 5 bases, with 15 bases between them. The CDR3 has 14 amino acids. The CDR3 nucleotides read TGTGCCAGCACCGTCAGAGGGTATGATCAGCCCCAGCATTTT. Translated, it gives CASTVRGYDQPQHF.

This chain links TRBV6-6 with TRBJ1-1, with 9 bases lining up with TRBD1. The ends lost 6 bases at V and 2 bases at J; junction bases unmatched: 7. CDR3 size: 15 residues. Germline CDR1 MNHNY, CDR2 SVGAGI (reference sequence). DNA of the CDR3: TGTGCCAGCAGACAGGGGGCAGTGGGTAACACTGAAGCTTTCTTT. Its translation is CASRQGAVGNTEAFF.

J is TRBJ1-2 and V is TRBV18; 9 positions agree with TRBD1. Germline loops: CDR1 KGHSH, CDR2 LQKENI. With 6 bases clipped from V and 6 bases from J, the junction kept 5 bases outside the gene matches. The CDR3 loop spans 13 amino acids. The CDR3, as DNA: TGTGCCAGCTCGATCGGGACAGGGAATGGCTACACCTTC. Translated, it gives CASSIGTGNGYTF. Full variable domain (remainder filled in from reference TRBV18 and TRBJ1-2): NAGVMQNPRHLVRRRGQEARLRCSPMKGHSHVYWYRQLPEEGLKFMVYLQKENIIDESGMPKERFSAEFPKEGPSILRIQQVVRGDSAAYFCASSIGTGNGYTFGSGTRLTVV.

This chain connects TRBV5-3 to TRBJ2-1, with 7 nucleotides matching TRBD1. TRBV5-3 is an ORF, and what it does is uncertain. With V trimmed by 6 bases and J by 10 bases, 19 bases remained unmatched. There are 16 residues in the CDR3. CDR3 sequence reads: CARTPGGQGDPSEQFF. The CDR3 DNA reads TGTGCCAGAACCCCGGGTGGGCAGGGGGATCCTAGCGAGCAGTTCTTC.

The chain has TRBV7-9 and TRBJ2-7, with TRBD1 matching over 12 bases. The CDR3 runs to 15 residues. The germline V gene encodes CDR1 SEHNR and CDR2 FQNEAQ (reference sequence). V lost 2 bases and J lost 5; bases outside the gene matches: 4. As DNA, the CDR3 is TGTGCCAGCAGCTTAAGGGGACAGGGGGCCAACGAGCAGTACTTC. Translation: CASSLRGQGANEQYF. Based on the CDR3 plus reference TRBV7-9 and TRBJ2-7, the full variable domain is DTGVSQNPRHKITKRGQNVTFRCDPISEHNRLYWYRQTLGQGPEFLTYFQNEAQLEKSRLLSDRFSAERPKGSFSTLEIQRTEQGDSAMYLCASSLRGQGANEQYFGPGTRLTVT.

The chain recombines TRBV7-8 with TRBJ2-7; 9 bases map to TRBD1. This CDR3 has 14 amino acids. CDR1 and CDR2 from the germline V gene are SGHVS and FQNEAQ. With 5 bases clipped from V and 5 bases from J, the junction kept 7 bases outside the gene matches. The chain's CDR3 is CASSGGTGWNEQYF. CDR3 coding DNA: TGTGCCAGCAGCGGAGGGACAGGGTGGAACGAGCAGTACTTC.

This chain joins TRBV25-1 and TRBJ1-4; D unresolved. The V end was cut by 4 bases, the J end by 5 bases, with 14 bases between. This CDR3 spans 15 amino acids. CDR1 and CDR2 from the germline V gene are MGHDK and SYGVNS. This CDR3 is CASSGGGEGNEKLFF. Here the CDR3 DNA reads TGTGCCAGCAGTGGGGGAGGCGAGGGCAATGAAAAACTGTTTTTT. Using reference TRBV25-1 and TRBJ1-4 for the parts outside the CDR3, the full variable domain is EADIYQTPRYLVIGTGKKITLECSQTMGHDKMYWYQQDPGMELHLIHYSYGVNSTEKGDLSSESTVSRIRTEHFPLTLESARPSHTSQYLCASSGGGEGNEKLFFGSGTQLSVL.

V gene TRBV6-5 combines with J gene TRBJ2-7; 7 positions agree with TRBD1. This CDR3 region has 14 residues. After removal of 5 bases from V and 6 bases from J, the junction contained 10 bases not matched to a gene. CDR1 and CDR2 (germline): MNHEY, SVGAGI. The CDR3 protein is CASSMGQSGSEQYF. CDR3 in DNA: TGTGCCAGCAGTATGGGACAGTCGGGTTCCGAGCAGTACTTC.

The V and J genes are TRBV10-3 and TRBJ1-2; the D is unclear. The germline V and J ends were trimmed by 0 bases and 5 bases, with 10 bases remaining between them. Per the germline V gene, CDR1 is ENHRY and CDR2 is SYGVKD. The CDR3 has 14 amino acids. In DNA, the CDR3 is TGTGCCATCAGTGAGTCAGTCGGGGTATATGGCTACACCTTC. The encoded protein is CAISESVGVYGYTF.

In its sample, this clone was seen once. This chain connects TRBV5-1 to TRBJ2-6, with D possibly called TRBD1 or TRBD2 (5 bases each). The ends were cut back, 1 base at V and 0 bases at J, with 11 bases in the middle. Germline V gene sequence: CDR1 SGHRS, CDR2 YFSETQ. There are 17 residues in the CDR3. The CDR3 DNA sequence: TGCGCCAGCAGCTTGACTGGGGACCCCTCTGGGGCCAACGTCCTGACTTTC. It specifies CASSLTGDPSGANVLTF.

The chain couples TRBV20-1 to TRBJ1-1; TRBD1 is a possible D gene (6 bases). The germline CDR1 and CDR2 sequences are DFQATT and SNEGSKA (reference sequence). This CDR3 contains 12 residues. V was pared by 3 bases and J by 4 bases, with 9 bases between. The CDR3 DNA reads TGCAGTGCTAGTGGACAGTTCACTGAAGCTTTCTTT. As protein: CSASGQFTEAFF.

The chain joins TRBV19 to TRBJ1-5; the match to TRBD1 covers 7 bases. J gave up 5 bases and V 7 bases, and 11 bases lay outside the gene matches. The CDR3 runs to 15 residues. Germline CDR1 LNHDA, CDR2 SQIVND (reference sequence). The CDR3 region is CASNWGDREYQPQHF. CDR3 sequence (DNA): TGTGCCAGTAATTGGGGCGACAGGGAATATCAGCCCCAGCATTTT.

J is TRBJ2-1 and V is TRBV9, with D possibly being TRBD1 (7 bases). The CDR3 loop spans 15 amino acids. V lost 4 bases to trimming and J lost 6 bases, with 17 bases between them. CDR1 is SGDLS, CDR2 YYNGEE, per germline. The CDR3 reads CASSSRGDRFNEQFF. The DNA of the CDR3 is TGTGCCAGCAGCTCAAGGGGGGACAGATTCAATGAGCAGTTCTTC. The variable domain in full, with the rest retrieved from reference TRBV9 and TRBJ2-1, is DSGVTQTPKHLITATGQRVTLRCSPRSGDLSVYWYQQSLDQGLQFLIQYYNGEERAKGNILERFSAQQFPDLHSELNLSSLELGDSALYFCASSSRGDRFNEQFFGPGTRLTVL.

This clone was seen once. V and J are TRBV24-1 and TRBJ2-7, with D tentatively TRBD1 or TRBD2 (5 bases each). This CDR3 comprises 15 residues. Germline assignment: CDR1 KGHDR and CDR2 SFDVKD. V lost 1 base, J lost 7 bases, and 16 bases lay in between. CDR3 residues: CATSDLGLVGGEQYF. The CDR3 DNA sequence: TGTGCCACCAGTGATTTAGGGCTAGTTGGGGGAGAGCAGTACTTC.

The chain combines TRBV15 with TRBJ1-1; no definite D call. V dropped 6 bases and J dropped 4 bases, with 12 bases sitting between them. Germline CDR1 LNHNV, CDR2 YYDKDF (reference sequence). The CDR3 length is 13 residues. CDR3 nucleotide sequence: TGTGCCACCAGGATTAGGGTTGGCACTGAAGCTTTCTTT. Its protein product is CATRIRVGTEAFF. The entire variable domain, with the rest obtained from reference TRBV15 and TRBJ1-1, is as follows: DAMVIQNPRYQVTQFGKPVTLSCSQTLNHNVMYWYQQKSSQAPKLLFHYYDKDFNNEADTPDNFQSRRPNTSFCFLDIRSPGLGDTAMYLCATRIRVGTEAFFGQGTRLTVV.

Here the CDR3 reads CASHPTSRGPNEKLFF. CDR3 DNA: TGTGCCAGCCACCCGACCTCGAGGGGGCCAAATGAAAAACTGTTTTTT. This chain joins TRBV3-1 (or the pseudogene TRBV3-2) and TRBJ1-4; 7 bases agree with TRBD1. J gave up 5 bases and V 8 bases, and 14 bases lay outside the gene matches. Germline CDR1 LGHDT, CDR2 YNNKEL (reference sequence). This CDR3 has 16 residues.

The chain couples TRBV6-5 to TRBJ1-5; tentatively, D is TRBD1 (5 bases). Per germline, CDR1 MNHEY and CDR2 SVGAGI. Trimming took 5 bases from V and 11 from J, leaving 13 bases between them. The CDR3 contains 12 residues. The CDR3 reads CASSPGSGAQHF. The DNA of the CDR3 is TGTGCCAGCAGTCCAGGGTCCGGAGCCCAGCATTTT.

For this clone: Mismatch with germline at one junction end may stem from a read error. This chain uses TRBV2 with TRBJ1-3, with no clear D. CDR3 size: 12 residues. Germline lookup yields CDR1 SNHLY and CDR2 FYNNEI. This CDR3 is CASSEFVESYEF. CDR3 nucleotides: TGTGCCAGCAGTGAATTCGTTGAGAGTTACGAATTT.

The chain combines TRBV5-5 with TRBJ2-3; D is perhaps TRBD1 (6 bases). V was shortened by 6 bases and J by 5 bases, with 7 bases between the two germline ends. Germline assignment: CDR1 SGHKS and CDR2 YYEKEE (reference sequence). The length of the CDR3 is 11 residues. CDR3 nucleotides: TGTGCCAGCAACAGGGTAGATACGCAGTATTTT. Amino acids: CASNRVDTQYF.

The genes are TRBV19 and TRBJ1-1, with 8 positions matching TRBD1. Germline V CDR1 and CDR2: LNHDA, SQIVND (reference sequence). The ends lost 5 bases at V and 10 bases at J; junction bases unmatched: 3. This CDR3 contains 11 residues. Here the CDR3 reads CASSWTGRAFF. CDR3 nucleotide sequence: TGTGCCAGTAGTTGGACAGGGAGAGCTTTCTTT.

The CDR3 reads CASSPGRGAEAFF. For the CDR3, the DNA is TGTGCCAGCAGCCCCGGCAGGGGCGCAGAGGCTTTCTTT. The chain combines TRBV7-9 with TRBJ1-1; D is perhaps TRBD1 (6 bases). The germline V and J ends were trimmed by 5 bases and 11 bases, with 18 bases remaining between them. CDR1 is SEHNR and CDR2 is FQNEAQ in the germline V gene (reference sequence). The CDR3 loop spans 13 amino acids.

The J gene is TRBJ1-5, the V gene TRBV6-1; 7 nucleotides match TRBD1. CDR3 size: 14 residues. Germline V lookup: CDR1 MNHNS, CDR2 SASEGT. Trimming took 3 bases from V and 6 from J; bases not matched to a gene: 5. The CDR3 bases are TGTGCCAGCAGTGACCAGGGGGTTATTCAGCCCCAGCATTTT. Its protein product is CASSDQGVIQPQHF.

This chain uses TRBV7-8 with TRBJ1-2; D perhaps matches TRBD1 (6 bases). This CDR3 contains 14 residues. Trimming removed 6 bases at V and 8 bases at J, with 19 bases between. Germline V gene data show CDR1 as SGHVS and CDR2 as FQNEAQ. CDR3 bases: TGTGCCAGCAGTTACGCGAACAGGGTTGGCGGCTACACCTTC. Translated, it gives CASSYANRVGGYTF. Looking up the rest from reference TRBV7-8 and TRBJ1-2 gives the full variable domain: GAGVSQSPRYKVAKRGQDVALRCDPISGHVSLFWYQQALGQGPEFLTYFQNEAQLDKSGLPSDRFFAERPEGSVSTLKIQRTQQEDSAVYLCASSYANRVGGYTFGSGTRLTVV.

CDR3 nucleotides: TGTGCCAGCAGCTTGCCCGGAAGTCAAGAGACCCAGTACTTC. Amino acids: CASSLPGSQETQYF. The chain combines TRBV5-6 with TRBJ2-5; no firm D call. The CDR3 covers 14 residues. V lost 1 base, J lost 2 bases, and 9 bases lay in between. Germline CDR1 and CDR2: SGHDT and YYEEEE.

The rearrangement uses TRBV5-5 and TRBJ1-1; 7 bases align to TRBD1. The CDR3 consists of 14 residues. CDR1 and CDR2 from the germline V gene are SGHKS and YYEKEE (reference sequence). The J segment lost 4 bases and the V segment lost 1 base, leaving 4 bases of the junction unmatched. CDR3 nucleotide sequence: TGTGCCAGCAGCTTGAGGCAGGGGGGCACTGAAGCTTTCTTT. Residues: CASSLRQGGTEAFF.

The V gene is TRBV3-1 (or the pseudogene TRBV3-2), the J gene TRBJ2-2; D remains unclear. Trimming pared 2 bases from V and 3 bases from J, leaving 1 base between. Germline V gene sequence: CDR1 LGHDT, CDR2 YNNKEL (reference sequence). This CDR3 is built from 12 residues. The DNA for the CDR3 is TGTGCCAGCAGCCAATACACCGGGGAGCTGTTTTTT. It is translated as CASSQYTGELFF.